This TCR beta chain was captured by sequencing in a study of shared clonotypes between healthy human individuals. Overall study: Samples came from a couple of female and a few male donors aged 18 to 49. Overall study results and limits: The small donor group covered limited genetic and exposure diversity.

The V segment lost 11 bases and the J segment 2 bases; nucleotides outside the gene matches: 0. Germline V gives CDR1 MDHEN, CDR2 SYDVKM. The CDR3 is made up of 13 amino acids. As for this clone: Its antigen is as yet unknown.

TCRdb's copy holds only in-frame clones and misses some; the assay was immunoSEQ multiplex PCR. The table records some 500,000 clones, roughly three quarters of them present only once. Material: PBMCs. The clonotype comes from a woman between 40 and 50 years old in good health. Some clones in this sample may be carry-over from other donors' samples. The genes are TRBV28 and TRBJ2-2, with 12 bases aligning to TRBD2. CDR3 loop: CAGLAGNTGELFF. The CDR3 bases are TGTGCCGGACTAGCGGGAAACACCGGGGAGCTGTTTTTT. The full variable domain, in which reference TRBV28 and TRBJ2-2 provide the parts outside the CDR3, is DVKVTQSSRYLVKRTGEKVFLECVQDMDHENMFWYRQDPGLGLRLIYFSYDVKMKEKGDIPEGYSVSREKKERFSLILESASTNQTSMYLCAGLAGNTGELFFGEGSRLTVL.